The 6 T cell receptor beta chains given below trace back to one sample, sequenced in a study of blood T cell repertoires in COVID-19. Sequencing used immunoSEQ multiplex PCR; TCRdb keeps in-frame clones, though not all of them. The table shows about 28,000 clones, with approximately 79% occurring only once. The specimen sequenced was peripheral blood. The receptors here all came from a boy aged 2 to 10 with active or convalescent COVID-19.

The CDR3 region has the DNA TGTGCCACCAGTGATTCTCTAGGGGGGGGCCTTACGCAGTATTTT. This translates into CATSDSLGGGLTQYF. The J gene is TRBJ2-3, the V gene TRBV24-1, with D maybe TRBD2 (7 bases). The CDR3 spans 15 residues. Germline-derived CDR1 and CDR2 are KGHDR and SFDVKD. The germline V and J ends were trimmed by 2 bases and 8 bases, with 16 bases remaining between them.

The V and J genes are TRBV4-1 and TRBJ1-1; the D gene is possibly TRBD1 (5 bases). Germline CDR1 reads MGHRA; CDR2 reads YSYEKL. V was trimmed by 4 bases and J by 1 base, leaving 10 bases between them. The CDR3 is made up of 14 amino acids. The CDR3 region is CASSRQLSNTEAFF. The CDR3 bases are TGCGCCAGCAGCCGACAGCTCTCGAACACTGAAGCTTTCTTT.

V usage is TRBV25-1 and J usage is TRBJ2-2; 9 positions agree with TRBD2. CDR1 is MGHDK, CDR2 SYGVNS, per germline. V lost 1 base, J lost 5 bases, and 5 bases stayed unmatched. This CDR3 has 16 amino acids. Here the CDR3 DNA reads TGTGCCAGCAGTGAATCGGCGGGGGGGCCGACCGGGGAGCTGTTTTTT. Its translation: CASSESAGGPTGELFF.

The chain recombines TRBV3-1 (or the pseudogene TRBV3-2) with TRBJ2-3; TRBD2 matches 14 bases. Trimming removed 4 bases from V and 2 bases from J; junction bases left unmatched: 2. Germline assignment: CDR1 LGHDT and CDR2 YNNKEL (reference sequence). This CDR3 is built from 16 residues. In DNA form, the CDR3 reads TGTGCCAGCAGCCGGGGACTAGCGGGGGCCACAGATACGCAGTATTTT. Its protein is CASSRGLAGATDTQYF.

V gene TRBV3-1 (or the pseudogene TRBV3-2) combines with J gene TRBJ1-2, with TRBD1 identical over 10 bases. Trimming took 2 bases from V and 7 from J; bases not matched to a gene: 4. CDR3 size: 14 residues. Per germline, CDR1 LGHDT and CDR2 YNNKEL (reference sequence). The CDR3 DNA sequence: TGTGCCAGCAGCCAAACGGACAGGGGGATTGGCTACACCTTC. Residues: CASSQTDRGIGYTF.

The sample holds a few counts of this clone. CDR3 DNA: TGTGCCAGTAGTAAGGGACAGGTTCGGGATGGGAGCAATCAGCCCCAGCATTTT. This gives the protein CASSKGQVRDGSNQPQHF. V and J are TRBV19 and TRBJ1-5, with 8 bases matching TRBD1. This CDR3 contains 18 residues. V lost 4 bases to trimming and J lost 1 base; unmatched junction nucleotides: 12. The germline CDR1 and CDR2 sequences are LNHDA and SQIVND (reference sequence).